The source of this T cell receptor beta chain is a study of regulatory and conventional T cells in RAG deficiency. Overall study findings and caveats: In Omenn syndrome, sorted "Tregs" may be peripherally activated cells. Omenn patients showed >85% Treg-Tconv overlap and shorter CDR3 lengths.

The sorted conventional CD4+ T cells were CD25-low and CD127-high, with genomic DNA sequenced. Repertoires were generated with immunoSEQ multiplex PCR, while TCRdb's copy carries only in-frame clones and drops some. The sample holds 25,000 to 30,000 clones, 90% to 95% seen once. J lost 4 bases, V lost 7 bases, and 8 bases had no gene match. The CDR3 totals 15 residues. Germline lookup yields CDR1 LNHDA and CDR2 SQIVND (reference sequence). As concerns this clone: Its target is unknown.

In addition, the sample was reused for a study of regulatory T cells. From that second work: The PCR used 52 TRBV and 13 TRBJ primers.

The specimen was CD25- CD4+ T cells sorted from blood. The sequence was collected from a human donor in good health. This rearrangement joins TRBV19 to TRBJ2-5; TRBD2 matches 11 bases. The CDR3 region is CASTTGTSGAETQYF. CDR3 nucleotides: TGTGCCAGTACCACCGGGACTAGCGGTGCAGAGACCCAGTACTTC.